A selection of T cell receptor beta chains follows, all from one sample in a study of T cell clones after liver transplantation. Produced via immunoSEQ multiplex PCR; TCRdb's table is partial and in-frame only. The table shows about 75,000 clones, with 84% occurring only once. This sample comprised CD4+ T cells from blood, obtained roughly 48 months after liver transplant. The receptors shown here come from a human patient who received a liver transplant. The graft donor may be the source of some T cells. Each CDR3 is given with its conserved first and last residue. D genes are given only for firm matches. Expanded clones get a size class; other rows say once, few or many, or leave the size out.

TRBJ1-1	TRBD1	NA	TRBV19	TGTGCCAGTAGTGTCGCGACAGGGGCCAATGAAGCTTTCTTT	CASSVATGANEAFF
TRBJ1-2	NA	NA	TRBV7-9	TGTGCCAGCAGCATCGGGACATCCTATGGCTACACCTTC	CASSIGTSYGYTF
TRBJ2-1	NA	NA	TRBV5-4	TGTGCCAGCAGCGAAGGGACTCGGGGCAACAATGAGCAGTTCTTC	CASSEGTRGNNEQFF
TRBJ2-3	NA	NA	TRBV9	TGTGCCAGCAGCGTAGGGCTTGCGGGGGATACGCAGTATTTT	CASSVGLAGDTQYF
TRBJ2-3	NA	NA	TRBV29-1	TGCAGCGTCCATTTTGGACAGTTCACAGATACGCAGTATTTT	CSVHFGQFTDTQYF
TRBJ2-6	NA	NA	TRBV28	TGTGCCAGCAGTTTGTTTGAGGGGGCTGGGGCCAACGTCCTGACTTTC	CASSLFEGAGANVLTF
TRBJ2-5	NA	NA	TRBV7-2	TGTGCCAGCAGCTTACTTGGCAGGGCCCAAGAGACCCAGTACTTC	CASSLLGRAQETQYF
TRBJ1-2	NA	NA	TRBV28	TGTGCCAGCTACATGAGTGGCGGGACCTATGGCTACACCTTC	CASYMSGGTYGYTF
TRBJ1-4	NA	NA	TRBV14	TGTGCCAGCAGCCAAGAGAGTTTGCGCAAAAAACTGTTTTTT	CASSQESLRKKLFF
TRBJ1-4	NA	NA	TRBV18	TGTGCCAGCTCCCTAAGGGATCCAACTAATGAAAAACTGTTTTTT	CASSLRDPTNEKLFF
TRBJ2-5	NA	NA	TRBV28	TGTGCCAGCAGTTTGCCCCTCAGTATCCAAGAGACCCAGTACTTC	CASSLPLSIQETQYF
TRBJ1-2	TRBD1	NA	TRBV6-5	TGTGCCAGCAGTCCATCCGACAGGGCCTATGGCTACACCTTC	CASSPSDRAYGYTF
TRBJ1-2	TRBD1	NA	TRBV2	TGTGCCAGCAGACCTGGACAGGGTACAAGCTATGGCTACACCTTC	CASRPGQGTSYGYTF
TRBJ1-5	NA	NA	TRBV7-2	TGTGCCAGCAGCTCCAACCCCCTCCTTCAGCCCCAGCATTTT	CASSSNPLLQPQHF
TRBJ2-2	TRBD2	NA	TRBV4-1	TGCGCCAGCAGCCAAGGTGGCGGGGGGGCCAGGGGGGAGCTGTTTTTT	CASSQGGGGARGELFF
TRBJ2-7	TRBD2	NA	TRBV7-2	TGTGCCAGCAGCTTTGGACTAGCGCACTCCTACGAGCAGTACTTC	CASSFGLAHSYEQYF
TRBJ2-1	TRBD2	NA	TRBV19	TGTGCCAGTAGTAAAGGGACTAGCGTGAACAATGAGCAGTTCTTC	CASSKGTSVNNEQFF
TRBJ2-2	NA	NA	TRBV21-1	TGTGCCAGCAGCAAAGTAGACCTAGCTGGGTCCGGGGAGCTGTTTTTT	CASSKVDLAGSGELFF
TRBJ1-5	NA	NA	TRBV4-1	TGCGCCAGCAGCCGAGGGGACGTTACCTCCTATAGCAATCAGCCCCAGCATTTT	CASSRGDVTSYSNQPQHF
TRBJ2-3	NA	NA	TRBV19	TGTGCCAGTAGTGCGCCACCTGGGCTTCTGGATACGCAGTATTTT	CASSAPPGLLDTQYF
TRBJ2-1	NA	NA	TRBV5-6	TGTGCCAGCAGCTTAGTGGGGGATGAGCAGTTCTTC	CASSLVGDEQFF
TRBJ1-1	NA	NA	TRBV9	TGTGCCAGCAGCGTAGGTGGCAGCGGGAACACTGAAGCTTTCTTT	CASSVGGSGNTEAFF
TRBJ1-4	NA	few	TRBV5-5	TGTGCCAGCACCCAGGGTTGGGCTAATGAAAAACTGTTTTTT	CASTQGWANEKLFF
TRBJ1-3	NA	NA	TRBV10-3	TGTGCCATCAGTGGGGTGGACCAAACAGGAAACACCATATATTTT	CAISGVDQTGNTIYF
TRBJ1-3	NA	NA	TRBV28	TGTGCCAGCATCCGTTTCTCTGGAAACACCATATATTTT	CASIRFSGNTIYF
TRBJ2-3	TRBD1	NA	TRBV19	TGTGCCAGTAGTACACGACAGGGGGGGAGAGATACGCAGTATTTT	CASSTRQGGRDTQYF
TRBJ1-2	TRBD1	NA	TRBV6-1	TGTGCCAGCAGTGGGGACAGGGGACGCTATGGCTACACCTTC	CASSGDRGRYGYTF
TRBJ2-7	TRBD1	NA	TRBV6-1	TGTGCCAGCAACCCCCGACAGGGTTGGTCCTACGAGCAGTACTTC	CASNPRQGWSYEQYF
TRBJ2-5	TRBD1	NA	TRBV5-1	TGCGCCAGCAGCTTGGGGGGACAGGGGTTGCAAGAGACCCAGTACTTC	CASSLGGQGLQETQYF
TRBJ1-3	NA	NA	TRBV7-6	TGTGCCAGCAGCCCCCGCCAGTCAGGAAACACCATATATTTT	CASSPRQSGNTIYF
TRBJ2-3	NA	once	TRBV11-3	TGTGCCAGCAGCCGAACCGCTGGAATAGATACGCAGTATTTT	CASSRTAGIDTQYF
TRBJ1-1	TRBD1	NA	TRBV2	TGTGCCAGCGAAACAGGGGTCGGTACTGAAGCTTTCTTT	CASETGVGTEAFF
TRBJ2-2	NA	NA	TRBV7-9	TGTGCCAGCAGCTTCGACGCTGATACCGGGGAGCTGTTTTTT	CASSFDADTGELFF
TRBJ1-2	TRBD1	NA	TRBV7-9	TGTGCCAGCAGCTCCCCGACCGGGACAGTCTATGGCTACACCTTC	CASSSPTGTVYGYTF
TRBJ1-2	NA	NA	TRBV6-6	TGTGCCAGCAGTTACAGCGAGGGCGCTAACTATGGCTACACCTTC	CASSYSEGANYGYTF
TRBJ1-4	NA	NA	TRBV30	TGTGCCTGGAGTGTAACGGGGGCGGAAAAACTGTTTTTT	CAWSVTGAEKLFF
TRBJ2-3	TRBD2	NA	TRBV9	TGTGCCAGCAGCGTAGACGGGACTAGCGGTTATACGCAGTATTTT	CASSVDGTSGYTQYF
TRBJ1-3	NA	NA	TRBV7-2	TGTGCCAGCAGCTTTAGGGACGGGAGGGGGTCTGGAAACACCATATATTTT	CASSFRDGRGSGNTIYF
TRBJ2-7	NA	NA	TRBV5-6	TGTGCCAGCAGCTCCCCGGACCTTAACCGCTACGAGCAGTACTTC	CASSSPDLNRYEQYF
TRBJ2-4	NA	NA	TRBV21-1	TGTGCCAGCAGCAAGGAGGGACTGAGGCTAGCCAAAAACATTCAGTACTTC	CASSKEGLRLAKNIQYF
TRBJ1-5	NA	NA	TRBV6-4	TGTGCCAGCTCCGTGGAGGGTCGGCATGGGCCCCAGCATTTT	CASSVEGRHGPQHF
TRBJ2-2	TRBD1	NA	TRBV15	TGTGCCACCAGCAGATCCCGGGACAGGGGGAACACCGGGGAGCTGTTTTTT	CATSRSRDRGNTGELFF
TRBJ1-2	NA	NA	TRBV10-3	TGTGCCATCCAACCTCAGGGGCGAGGGGGCTACACCTTC	CAIQPQGRGGYTF
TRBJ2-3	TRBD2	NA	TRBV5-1	TGCGCCAGCAGTGCGGTAGCGGGGGAAGAAGATACGCAGTATTTT	CASSAVAGEEDTQYF
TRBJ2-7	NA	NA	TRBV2	TGTGCCAGCAGTCAGGGCGGCTCCTACGAGCAGTACTTC	CASSQGGSYEQYF
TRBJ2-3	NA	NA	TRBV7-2	TGTGCCAGCAGTAGGACGGGGGGCCTCACAGATACGCAGTATTTT	CASSRTGGLTDTQYF
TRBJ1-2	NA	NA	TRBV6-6	TGTGCCAGCAGTTACGACAGTTGGGGCTACACCTTC	CASSYDSWGYTF
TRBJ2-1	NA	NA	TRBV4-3	TGCGCCAGCAGCCCCTTCAGGGCCAACTACAATGAGCAGTTCTTC	CASSPFRANYNEQFF
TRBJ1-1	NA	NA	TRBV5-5	TGTGCCAGCAGCTCGGCCAGGGGGAACACTGAAGCTTTCTTT	CASSSARGNTEAFF
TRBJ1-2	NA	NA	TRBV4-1	TGCGTCAGCAGCCAAGGGCGGTTGCAGGGTCTTGGTGGCTACACCTTC	CVSSQGRLQGLGGYTF
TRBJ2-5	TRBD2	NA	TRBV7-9	TGTGCCAGCGGACTAGCGGAACGTACCCAGTACTTC	CASGLAERTQYF
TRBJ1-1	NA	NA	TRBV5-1	TGCGCCAGCAGCTTGACAGACCCCAGCACTGAAGCTTTCTTT	CASSLTDPSTEAFF
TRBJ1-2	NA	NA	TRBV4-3	TGCGCCAGCAGCCAATCTCCGGGGAGCTATGGCTACACCTTC	CASSQSPGSYGYTF
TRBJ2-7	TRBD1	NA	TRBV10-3	TGTGCCATCAGTGGGGACAGGGGCTACGAGCAGTACTTC	CAISGDRGYEQYF
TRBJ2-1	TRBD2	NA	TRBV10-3	TGTGCCATCAATAGCGGGGCGGGCAATGAGCAGTTCTTC	CAINSGAGNEQFF
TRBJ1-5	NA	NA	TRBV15	TGTGCCACCAGCAGGGGACATCATCAGCCCCAGCATTTT	CATSRGHHQPQHF
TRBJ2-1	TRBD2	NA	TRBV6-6	TGTGCCAGCACCCTAGCGGGGGATCATGAGCAGTTCTTC	CASTLAGDHEQFF
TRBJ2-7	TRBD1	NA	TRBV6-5	TGTGCCAGCAGGGGGACAGGGGGCATATACGAGCAGTACTTC	CASRGTGGIYEQYF
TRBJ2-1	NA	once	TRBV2	TGTGCCAGCAGTGGAGGGTTTGAGCAGTTCTTC	CASSGGFEQFF